Below are 19 T cell receptor beta chains sequenced from a single sample in a study of shared clonotypes between healthy human individuals. The repertoire was sequenced with immunoSEQ multiplex PCR; TCRdb's copy has only in-frame clones and lacks some. The profile covers about 2.4 million clones, with roughly 93% appearing a single time and 0.36% taken by the ten largest. What was sequenced was naive CD4+ T cells from PBMCs. Sample subset: CD45RA+ positively selected. Every receptor here comes from a man younger than 30 in good health. Some clones in this sample may be carry-over from other donors' samples.

This clone appeared once. V usage is TRBV25-1 and J usage is TRBJ2-7, with 9 bases lining up with TRBD2. V shed 4 bases and J 6 bases; nucleotides not matched to a gene: 19. The germline CDR1 and CDR2 sequences are MGHDK and SYGVNS. The CDR3 spans 18 residues. CDR3 loop: CASSAPPGGTSPVGEQYF. The CDR3 nucleotides read TGTGCCAGCAGTGCCCCCCCGGGTGGGACTAGCCCCGTGGGCGAGCAGTACTTC.

The chain links TRBV4-1 to TRBJ2-7; D possibly corresponds to TRBD2 (6 bases). Germline V gives CDR1 MGHRA, CDR2 YSYEKL. The CDR3 totals 16 residues. V shed 1 base and J shed 2 bases, with 15 bases lying between them. The CDR3 region is CASSQVGDSFPYEQYF. CDR3 in DNA: TGCGCCAGCAGCCAAGTAGGGGACTCCTTTCCCTACGAGCAGTACTTC.

This clone has just a few counts. The CDR3 here is CASSLDSGIYGYTF. As DNA, the CDR3 is TGTGCCAGCAGCTTAGACTCCGGGATTTATGGCTACACCTTC. This chain links TRBV7-2 with TRBJ1-2; D is unclear. The germline gives CDR1 SGHTA, CDR2 FQGNSA. The CDR3 loop spans 14 amino acids. V gave up 1 base and J gave up 5 bases, with 11 bases separating them.

This chain connects TRBV30 to TRBJ1-2; 7 bases align to TRBD1. J lost 4 bases, V lost 4 bases, and 9 bases had no gene match. CDR1 GTSNPN and CDR2 SVGIG come from the germline V gene (reference sequence). The CDR3 runs 14 residues. The CDR3 is CAWNRQGRGYGYTF. The CDR3 nucleotides are TGTGCCTGGAACCGACAGGGCCGCGGCTATGGCTACACCTTC.

J is TRBJ2-7 and V is TRBV5-4; TRBD2 matches at 14 bases. Germline V gene sequence: CDR1 SGHNT, CDR2 YYREEE (reference sequence). This CDR3 is 16 amino acids long. V gave up 1 base and J gave up 6 bases; unmatched junction bases: 6. CDR3 bases: TGTGCCAGCAGCTTGCCTCCGGGACTAGCGGGAGTCGAGCAGTACTTC. This codes for CASSLPPGLAGVEQYF.

The chain couples TRBV5-1 to TRBJ1-1; 9 bases agree with TRBD1. With 4 bases clipped from V and 2 bases from J, the junction kept 6 bases outside the gene matches. The CDR3 extends over 15 amino acids. Germline assignment: CDR1 SGHRS and CDR2 YFSETQ. The CDR3 spells CASSRGQGFNTEAFF. The DNA for the CDR3 is TGCGCCAGCAGCAGGGGACAGGGCTTTAACACTGAAGCTTTCTTT.

The genes are TRBV28 and TRBJ1-2; a possible D gene is TRBD1 (6 bases). Germline assignment: CDR1 MDHEN and CDR2 SYDVKM. V was cut by 2 bases and J by 8 bases, with 15 bases left in between. The length of the CDR3 is 14 residues. Written as DNA, the CDR3 is TGTGCCAGCAGTTTAGGTGGCACAGGGCTGGGCTACACCTTC. Translating it yields CASSLGGTGLGYTF.

A remark on this clone: Distinct nucleotide sequences in the sample also encode this CDR3. This chain uses TRBV5-1 with TRBJ2-5; D gene ambiguous. This CDR3 has 14 residues. CDR1 and CDR2 (germline): SGHRS, YFSETQ. Trimming removed 5 bases from V and 1 base from J, with 12 bases in between. This CDR3 reads CASSLRQIQETQYF. The CDR3 coding sequence is TGCGCCAGCAGTTTACGGCAGATCCAAGAGACCCAGTACTTC.

This chain links TRBV27 with TRBJ2-5, with 7 bases that match TRBD1. The CDR3 covers 15 residues. Germline values: CDR1 MNHEY, CDR2 SMNVEV (reference sequence). The V segment lost 6 bases and the J segment 7 bases; nucleotides outside the gene matches: 14. The CDR3 region is CASSQPGTAEVTQYF. CDR3 nucleotide sequence: TGTGCCAGCAGCCAACCCGGGACAGCGGAGGTGACCCAGTACTTC.

The chain uses TRBV28 and TRBJ1-5; D not resolved. This CDR3 region has 16 residues. The germline V and J ends were trimmed by 4 bases and 3 bases, with 16 bases remaining between them. Germline-derived CDR1 and CDR2 are MDHEN and SYDVKM. The CDR3 sequence: CASSSRREFPNQPQHF. The CDR3 DNA reads as TGTGCCAGCAGTTCTAGGCGGGAGTTCCCCAATCAGCCCCAGCATTTT.

CDR3 in amino acids: CASTSFVGQETQYF. The CDR3 nucleotides are TGCGCCAGCACGTCGTTTGTGGGACAAGAGACCCAGTACTTC. The chain combines TRBV5-1 with TRBJ2-5; D remains unclear. The CDR3 has 14 residues. V lost 6 bases to trimming and J lost 2 bases, with 14 bases between them. Germline-derived CDR1 and CDR2 are SGHRS and YFSETQ.

In its sample, this clone was seen once. The chain's CDR3 is CASSLGGEETQYF. The CDR3 DNA reads as TGTGCCAGCAGCTTGGGGGGGGAGGAGACCCAGTACTTC. The V call is TRBV11-1, the J call TRBJ2-5; TRBD2 aligns across 7 bases. Losses at the gene ends were 3 bases for V and 5 bases for J; bases not matched to a gene: 3. Germline loops: CDR1 SGHAT, CDR2 FQDESV (reference sequence). The CDR3 is made up of 13 amino acids. Drawing the rest from reference TRBV11-1 and TRBJ2-5, the complete variable domain is EAEVAQSPRYKITEKSQAVAFWCDPISGHATLYWYRQILGQGPELLVQFQDESVVDDSQLPKDRFSAERLKGVDSTLKIQPAELGDSAMYLCASSLGGEETQYFGPGTRLLVL.

The V and J genes are TRBV10-3 and TRBJ2-7, with 10 bases that match TRBD1. This CDR3 is built from 16 residues. Trimming removed 4 bases from V and 1 base from J; junction bases left unmatched: 7. Germline V gives CDR1 ENHRY, CDR2 SYGVKD. The chain's CDR3 is CAISGTTGGASYEQYF. For the CDR3, the DNA is TGTGCCATCAGTGGAACGACAGGGGGCGCATCCTACGAGCAGTACTTC.

V and J are TRBV7-3 and TRBJ2-7; D may be TRBD2 (6 bases). The germline CDR1 and CDR2 sequences are SGHTA and FQGTGA. Trimming took 0 bases from V and 6 from J, leaving 15 bases between them. This CDR3 comprises 15 residues. The CDR3 nucleotides are TGTGCCAGCAGCTTAACCGGGCGGGGAGCGTCCGAGCAGTACTTC. This gives the protein CASSLTGRGASEQYF.

Remarks on this clone: Distinct nucleotide sequences in the sample also encode this CDR3. V is TRBV29-1 and J is TRBJ2-5; D is uncertain. Germline assignment: CDR1 SQVTM and CDR2 ANQGSEA. Trimming left V 2 bases short and J 5 bases short, with 9 bases between. This CDR3 is 12 amino acids long. The CDR3 coding sequence is TGCAGCGTTGAAAGAGGTTCGGAGACCCAGTACTTC. Translated, it gives CSVERGSETQYF. The full variable domain, with the rest looked up from reference TRBV29-1 and TRBJ2-5, is SAVISQKPSRDICQRGTSLTIQCQVDSQVTMMFWYRQQPGQSLTLIATANQGSEATYESGFVIDKFPISRPNLTFSTLTVSNMSPEDSSIYLCSVERGSETQYFGPGTRLLVL.

This clone was counted a few times. The chain carries TRBV7-9 and TRBJ1-2; no firm D call. Deletions cut 3 bases from V and 14 bases from J, with 13 bases between. The CDR3 sequence is 11 residues long. Germline V gene sequence: CDR1 SEHNR, CDR2 FQNEAQ (reference sequence). In DNA, the CDR3 is TGTGCCAGCAGCTTTCGGGTAGCCTTAACCTTC. As protein: CASSFRVALTF. Supplemented by reference TRBV7-9 and TRBJ1-2, the full variable domain reads DTGVSQNPRHKITKRGQNVTFRCDPISEHNRLYWYRQTLGQGPEFLTYFQNEAQLEKSRLLSDRFSAERPKGSFSTLEIQRTEQGDSAMYLCASSFRVALTFGSGTRLTVV.

In this sample, this clone turned up once. V gene TRBV2 combines with J gene TRBJ2-1; 8 bases line up with TRBD1. The CDR3 extends over 15 amino acids. Germline V CDR1 and CDR2: SNHLY, FYNNEI. Trimming at V came to 7 bases and at J to 5 bases, leaving 10 bases not matched to a gene. DNA for the CDR3: TGTGCCAGCAAATCGACCGGGACAGGTCACAATGAGCAGTTCTTC. It is translated as CASKSTGTGHNEQFF.

The genes are TRBV7-2 and TRBJ1-1; D remains unclear. This CDR3 contains 11 residues. From germline, CDR1 is SGHTA and CDR2 FQGNSA. Trimming removed 3 bases at V and 11 bases at J, with 10 bases between. CDR3 nucleotides: TGTGCCAGCAGCTTTTTCGCCGAGGCTTTCTTT. Translated, it gives CASSFFAEAFF.

This sequence joins TRBV7-2 and TRBJ2-1; 7 bases match TRBD1. Germline CDR1 is SGHTA and CDR2 is FQGNSA. The V segment lost 5 bases and the J segment 4 bases; nucleotides outside the gene matches: 8. This CDR3 contains 15 residues. The DNA of the CDR3 is TGTGCCAGCAGCCCGGGACAGAACCTATACAATGAGCAGTTCTTC. Amino acid sequence: CASSPGQNLYNEQFF.